These 32 T cell receptor beta chains originate from one sample sequenced in a study of cytomegalovirus exposure and HLA in healthy donors. The data were produced by immunoSEQ multiplex PCR, yet TCRdb's version contains in-frame clones alone and is incomplete. The table includes around 140,000 clones, about 88% detected once. Material for sequencing was PBMCs. These receptors all come from a young man in good health and CMV-seropositive.

CDR3 protein: CASSPIRVTAPSEQYF. The CDR3 DNA reads TGTGCCAGCTCTCCAATCCGGGTGACAGCCCCCTCCGAGCAGTACTTC. The chain has TRBV18 and TRBJ2-7, with D tentatively TRBD1 (5 bases). The CDR3 totals 16 residues. Germline CDR1 KGHSH, CDR2 LQKENI. V was shortened by 6 bases and J by 6 bases, with 24 bases between the two germline ends. The full variable domain, in which reference TRBV18 and TRBJ2-7 provide the parts outside the CDR3, is NAGVMQNPRHLVRRRGQEARLRCSPMKGHSHVYWYRQLPEEGLKFMVYLQKENIIDESGMPKERFSAEFPKEGPSILRIQQVVRGDSAAYFCASSPIRVTAPSEQYFGPGTRLTVT.

V is TRBV2 and J is TRBJ2-7; the D gene is possibly TRBD2 (7 bases). The germline V gene has CDR1 SNHLY and CDR2 FYNNEI. The CDR3 loop spans 13 amino acids. The ends were cut back, 5 bases at V and 4 bases at J, with 12 bases in the middle. The CDR3: CASSKQGGYEQYF. DNA of the CDR3: TGTGCCAGCAGTAAACAGGGAGGGTACGAGCAGTACTTC.

This chain joins TRBV5-1 and TRBJ1-2; D unresolved. The CDR3 extends over 14 amino acids. V dropped 0 bases and J dropped 5 bases, with 11 bases sitting between them. Germline CDR1 reads SGHRS; CDR2 reads YFSETQ. The CDR3 bases are TGCGCCAGCAGCTTGGGAGGACTGCCATATGGCTACACCTTC. It codes for CASSLGGLPYGYTF.

This chain uses TRBV5-6 with TRBJ2-7, with 9 bases aligning to TRBD1. With V trimmed by 0 bases and J by 5 bases, 6 bases remained unmatched. CDR1 SGHDT and CDR2 YYEEEE come from the germline V gene. The CDR3 covers 15 residues. In DNA form, the CDR3 reads TGTGCCAGCAGCTTGGCGGGACAGGGTATGAACGAGCAGTACTTC. Its translation is CASSLAGQGMNEQYF. Combining the CDR3 with reference TRBV5-6 and TRBJ2-7 gives the whole variable domain DAGVTQSPTHLIKTRGQQVTLRCSPKSGHDTVSWYQQALGQGPQFIFQYYEEEERQRGNFPDRFSGHQFPNYSSELNVNALLLGDSALYLCASSLAGQGMNEQYFGPGTRLTVT.

The gene calls are TRBV11-2 and TRBJ2-3, with 9 bases lining up with TRBD2. Germline lookup yields CDR1 SGHAT and CDR2 FQNNGV. This CDR3 region has 15 residues. V was pared by 3 bases and J by 0 bases, with 1 base of the junction left unmatched. CDR3 sequence reads: CASSFTSGSTDTQYF. For the CDR3, the DNA is TGTGCCAGCAGCTTCACTAGCGGGAGCACAGATACGCAGTATTTT.

This chain links TRBV29-1 with TRBJ1-1, with a tentative D call TRBD1 (6 bases). V shed 3 bases and J shed 1 base, with 6 bases lying between them. In germline, CDR1 is SQVTM, CDR2 ANQGSEA. The CDR3 extends over 12 amino acids. The CDR3 region is CSVETGNTEAFF. DNA for the CDR3: TGCAGCGTTGAGACAGGGAACACTGAAGCTTTCTTT. Full variable domain (remainder filled in from reference TRBV29-1 and TRBJ1-1): SAVISQKPSRDICQRGTSLTIQCQVDSQVTMMFWYRQQPGQSLTLIATANQGSEATYESGFVIDKFPISRPNLTFSTLTVSNMSPEDSSIYLCSVETGNTEAFFGQGTRLTVV.

The chain has TRBV19 and TRBJ1-5; TRBD1 is a possible D gene (6 bases). CDR1 and CDR2 from the germline V gene are LNHDA and SQIVND (reference sequence). The V end lost 9 bases, the J end lost 4 bases, and 16 bases lay between the germline ends. This CDR3 is built from 14 residues. DNA of the CDR3: TGTGCCAGCGTCGGGACACCCGGTAATCAGCCCCAGCATTTT. Its protein is CASVGTPGNQPQHF.

The chain uses TRBV9 and TRBJ2-2; D possibly corresponds to TRBD1 (8 bases). V lost 3 bases to trimming and J lost 6 bases, with 15 bases between them. CDR3 size: 15 residues. Germline CDR1 and CDR2: SGDLS and YYNGEE. This CDR3 reads CASSADRGGAGELFF. Here the CDR3 DNA reads TGTGCCAGCAGCGCCGACAGGGGAGGGGCCGGGGAGCTGTTTTTT. Full variable domain (outside the CDR3, taken from reference TRBV9 and TRBJ2-2): DSGVTQTPKHLITATGQRVTLRCSPRSGDLSVYWYQQSLDQGLQFLIQYYNGEERAKGNILERFSAQQFPDLHSELNLSSLELGDSALYFCASSADRGGAGELFFGEGSRLTVL.

This clone occurred a few times. The gene calls are TRBV11-2 and TRBJ1-6, with TRBD1 matching 9 bases. The CDR3 totals 16 residues. Trimming removed 5 bases from V and 9 bases from J; junction bases left unmatched: 11. The germline V gene encodes CDR1 SGHAT and CDR2 FQNNGV. The CDR3 DNA sequence: TGTGCCAGCAGCCAGGGGGACAGGGCTAGGATTTCACCCCTCCACTTT. Its protein product is CASSQGDRARISPLHF.

This rearrangement joins TRBV20-1 to TRBJ1-2; D unclear. This CDR3 is built from 11 residues. Germline V lookup: CDR1 DFQATT, CDR2 SNEGSKA (reference sequence). V lost 2 bases and J 5 bases, leaving 6 bases between the germline ends. The CDR3 nucleotides are TGCAGTGCTAGAAACAGTTATGGCTACACCTTC. Translation: CSARNSYGYTF.

In DNA form, the CDR3 reads TGTGCCAGCAGGAGAGCCGGGACTAGCGTAGTTGAGCAGTTCTTC. Its protein is CASRRAGTSVVEQFF. V and J are TRBV6-5 and TRBJ2-1; 10 bases agree with TRBD2. Unmatched junction bases numbered 11, after V lost 6 bases and J lost 9 bases. This CDR3 comprises 15 residues. Germline V lookup: CDR1 MNHEY, CDR2 SVGAGI.

The rearrangement links TRBV6-1 to TRBJ1-5; 8 nucleotides match TRBD1. The V gene end was trimmed by 4 bases and the J gene end by 11 bases; junction bases not matched to a gene: 10. The CDR3 totals 14 residues. Germline V gene data show CDR1 as MNHNS and CDR2 as SASEGT. CDR3 bases: TGTGCCAGCAGTGGGGACAGGCTTTTAGGGTCCCAGCATTTT. Translated, it gives CASSGDRLLGSQHF.

The chain links TRBV30 to TRBJ1-5; D gene uncertain. Germline V lookup: CDR1 GTSNPN, CDR2 SVGIG (reference sequence). V lost 4 bases to trimming and J lost 0 bases, with 10 bases between them. The CDR3 is made up of 14 amino acids. The CDR3 bases are TGTGCCTGGAATTTGGGCTATAGCAATCAGCCCCAGCATTTT. This codes for CAWNLGYSNQPQHF.

The chain has TRBV15 and TRBJ2-7, with a weak D call TRBD1 (6 bases). The CDR3 has 12 residues. The V and J ends lost 4 bases and 7 bases respectively, with 11 bases between them. CDR1 and CDR2 from the germline V gene are LNHNV and YYDKDF (reference sequence). The CDR3 reads CATSITGFEQYF. The CDR3 DNA reads TGTGCCACCAGCATCACAGGGTTTGAGCAGTACTTC.

The CDR3 nucleotides read TGCGCCAGCAGGATGGACAGTCTCACCTCCTACAATGAGCAGTTCTTC. Encoded protein: CASRMDSLTSYNEQFF. J is TRBJ2-1 and V is TRBV5-1; D is possibly TRBD1 (6 bases). The CDR3 has 16 amino acids. Germline CDR1 reads SGHRS; CDR2 reads YFSETQ. V lost 5 bases and J 0 bases, leaving 15 bases between the germline ends.

The gene calls are TRBV7-9 and TRBJ2-2; 11 bases agree with TRBD2. This CDR3 is 18 amino acids long. V shed 4 bases, J shed 3 bases, and the junction held 10 bases outside the gene matches. Germline CDR1 SEHNR, CDR2 FQNEAQ (reference sequence). The CDR3 coding sequence is TGTGCCAGCAGCTCAGTCCGGGCTAGCGGGGGGTACACCGGGGAGCTGTTTTTT. Protein sequence: CASSSVRASGGYTGELFF. The full variable domain, completed using reference TRBV7-9 and TRBJ2-2, is DTGVSQNPRHKITKRGQNVTFRCDPISEHNRLYWYRQTLGQGPEFLTYFQNEAQLEKSRLLSDRFSAERPKGSFSTLEIQRTEQGDSAMYLCASSSVRASGGYTGELFFGEGSRLTVL.

The chain is built from TRBV5-6 and TRBJ2-5; D is uncertain. CDR1 is SGHDT, CDR2 YYEEEE, per germline. The CDR3 sequence is 14 residues long. V dropped 0 bases and J dropped 1 base, with 7 bases sitting between them. The CDR3 DNA is TGTGCCAGCAGCTTGGTTGGCAGCCAAGAGACCCAGTACTTC. It specifies CASSLVGSQETQYF. The full variable domain, completed using reference TRBV5-6 and TRBJ2-5, is DAGVTQSPTHLIKTRGQQVTLRCSPKSGHDTVSWYQQALGQGPQFIFQYYEEEERQRGNFPDRFSGHQFPNYSSELNVNALLLGDSALYLCASSLVGSQETQYFGPGTRLLVL.

The V and J genes are TRBV4-1 and TRBJ1-2; D is uncertain. Germline-derived CDR1 and CDR2 are MGHRA and YSYEKL. The CDR3 extends over 13 amino acids. The V end was cut by 0 bases, the J end by 6 bases, with 8 bases between. The CDR3 DNA is TGCGCCAGCAGCCAAGAATCGGGGAATGGCTACACCTTC. Its translation: CASSQESGNGYTF.

The chain joins TRBV2 to TRBJ2-1, with 7 bases that match TRBD2. From germline, CDR1 is SNHLY and CDR2 FYNNEI. V was pared by 10 bases and J by 8 bases, with 11 bases of the junction left unmatched. The CDR3 contains 13 residues. The CDR3 DNA follows: TGTGCCACCCTAGCGGAGCTCGGTTATGAGCAGTTCTTC. It specifies CATLAELGYEQFF.

This chain joins TRBV5-8 and TRBJ1-4, with no clear D. The CDR3 has 15 residues. The V end was cut by 3 bases, the J end by 7 bases, with 16 bases between. CDR1 and CDR2 (germline): SGHTS, YDEGEE. In nucleotides, the CDR3 is TGTGCCAGCAGCTCCCGGAGAGGGTTTGGTGAAAAACTGTTTTTT. It encodes CASSSRRGFGEKLFF.

This clone was found once. The CDR3 bases are TGCGCCAGCAGCTTGGGGCGTGAGGGAGCCTACACAGATACGCAGTATTTT. Translating gives CASSLGREGAYTDTQYF. This sequence joins TRBV5-1 and TRBJ2-3, with D possibly being TRBD2 (5 bases). The CDR3 totals 17 residues. Germline V lookup: CDR1 SGHRS, CDR2 YFSETQ. V lost 0 bases and J 2 bases, leaving 16 bases between the germline ends.

The J gene is TRBJ1-1, the V gene TRBV2; D is undetermined. V dropped 7 bases and J dropped 3 bases, with 9 bases sitting between them. Germline lookup yields CDR1 SNHLY and CDR2 FYNNEI. The CDR3 runs 12 residues. DNA for the CDR3: TGTGCCAGCACCCTGCGATACACTGAAGCTTTCTTT. Translating gives CASTLRYTEAFF. Looking up the rest from reference TRBV2 and TRBJ1-1 gives the full variable domain: EPEVTQTPSHQVTQMGQEVILRCVPISNHLYFYWYRQILGQKVEFLVSFYNNEISEKSEIFDDQFSVERPDGSNFTLKIRSTKLEDSAMYFCASTLRYTEAFFGQGTRLTVV.

The chain couples TRBV2 to TRBJ2-2; 10 bases align to TRBD2. Germline CDR1 SNHLY, CDR2 FYNNEI. V dropped 6 bases and J dropped 4; count of bases not matched to a gene: 8. This CDR3 region has 16 residues. Here the CDR3 reads CASRGGLAGVTGELFF. CDR3 coding DNA: TGTGCCAGCAGAGGTGGGCTAGCGGGAGTCACCGGGGAGCTGTTTTTT.

The chain recombines TRBV5-6 with TRBJ2-5; possibly TRBD2 for D (6 bases). V lost 2 bases and J 7 bases, leaving 12 bases between the germline ends. The CDR3 contains 13 residues. Per germline, CDR1 SGHDT and CDR2 YYEEEE. This chain's CDR3 is CASSFGGWGTQYF. The CDR3, as DNA: TGTGCCAGCAGCTTCGGGGGTTGGGGGACCCAGTACTTC.

The V and J genes are TRBV5-1 and TRBJ1-4; D gene unclear. Germline CDR1 SGHRS, CDR2 YFSETQ. V was clipped by 7 bases and J by 7 bases, with 17 bases between them. The CDR3 spans 14 residues. The CDR3 reads CASGPGAAGEKLFF. The CDR3, as DNA: TGCGCCAGCGGACCGGGAGCAGCAGGTGAAAAACTGTTTTTT.

This sequence joins TRBV11-3 and TRBJ2-5, with TRBD1 matching over 9 bases. CDR1 and CDR2 (germline): SGHNT, YENEEA. After removal of 3 bases from V and 4 bases from J, the junction contained 6 bases not matched to a gene. The CDR3 totals 15 residues. The CDR3 nucleotides read TGTGCCAGCAGCTTGGCTGGGACAGGGCTAGAGACCCAGTACTTC. Amino acids: CASSLAGTGLETQYF.

This rearrangement joins TRBV5-5 to TRBJ1-2, with TRBD1 identical over 7 bases. Looked up from germline, CDR1 is SGHKS and CDR2 is YYEKEE (reference sequence). The V segment lost 4 bases and the J segment 1 base; nucleotides outside the gene matches: 1. The CDR3 is 13 residues long. The CDR3 nucleotides are TGTGCCAGCAGCAACAGGGGTAACTATGGCTACACCTTC. As protein: CASSNRGNYGYTF.

The genes are TRBV6-1 and TRBJ2-7; D possibly corresponds to TRBD2 (6 bases). Germline CDR1 MNHNS, CDR2 SASEGT. The CDR3 covers 12 residues. V lost 4 bases and J 3 bases, leaving 7 bases between the germline ends. The CDR3 spells CASSGDFYEQYF. In DNA, the CDR3 is TGTGCCAGCAGTGGGGACTTCTACGAGCAGTACTTC.

This chain links TRBV6-5 with TRBJ2-3; a possible D gene is TRBD2 (6 bases). CDR3 length: 15 amino acids. Deletions cut 8 bases from V and 0 bases from J, with 15 bases between. The germline CDR1 and CDR2 sequences are MNHEY and SVGAGI. As DNA, the CDR3 is TGTGCCAGCGGCCCTTTTGGGGGGAGCACAGATACGCAGTATTTT. It yields the protein CASGPFGGSTDTQYF.

The V call is TRBV5-1, the J call TRBJ1-1; 8 bases agree with TRBD1. This CDR3 has 15 residues. Trimming took 0 bases from V and 6 from J; bases not matched to a gene: 7. Germline CDR1 reads SGHRS; CDR2 reads YFSETQ. The CDR3 nucleotides read TGCGCCAGCAGCTTGGAAGGACAGGGTTTGGCTGAAGCTTTCTTT. Residues: CASSLEGQGLAEAFF.

The CDR3 loop reads CASSFMVPQESMYGYTF. The CDR3 nucleotides read TGTGCCAGCAGCTTTATGGTTCCTCAAGAGTCGATGTATGGCTACACCTTC. The rearrangement links TRBV7-2 to TRBJ1-2; D ambiguous. V was shortened by 3 bases and J by 5 bases, with 22 bases between the two germline ends. CDR1 SGHTA and CDR2 FQGNSA come from the germline V gene. The CDR3 is 17 residues long.

The V call is TRBV2, the J call TRBJ1-2, with TRBD1 matching over 8 bases. The CDR3 is made up of 13 amino acids. The V gene's germline CDR1 is SNHLY and CDR2 FYNNEI. V gave up 6 bases and J gave up 8 bases; unmatched junction bases: 8. CDR3 sequence reads: CASSADRVWGYTF. The CDR3 DNA is TGTGCCAGCAGCGCGGACAGGGTATGGGGCTACACCTTC.